This is a list of T cell receptor beta chains from one sample in a study of T cells expressing NK-cell markers. TCRdb reanalyzed the 5' RACE reads, giving one entry per CDR3 protein sequence and no DNA. This sample lists roughly 280,000 distinct CDR3 sequences; its ten largest clones have 0.39%. The sample taken for sequencing was blood T cells: a sorted CD56 or NKG2C T cell subset, CD4+ or CD8+ T cells, or bulk PBMC T cells (not recorded which). These receptors all come from a man younger than 30 in good health. CDR3s include the opening cysteine and the closing phenylalanine or tryptophan.

>TRBV9|TRBJ2-7
CASSPSRGRYEQYF
>TRBV24-1|TRBJ2-3
CATGVSGRDTQYF
>TRBV5-1|TRBJ1-5
CASSLEGQYNQPQHF
>TRBV24-1|TRBJ1-1
CATSDSTRYEAFF
>TRBV12-3/TRBV12-4|TRBJ2-3
CASSRGAFNTDTQYF
>TRBV10-3|TRBJ2-3
CAISVSMDRSTGTSSTDTQYF
>TRBV18|TRBJ2-1
CASSPLRGSEQFF
>TRBV20-1|TRBJ2-2
CSATDGGQGSPGELFF
>TRBV12-3/TRBV12-4|TRBJ2-7
CASRGGLAGTEQYF
>TRBV6-5|TRBJ1-5
CASSLGAPGEPQHF
>TRBV2|TRBJ1-1
CASREQGGDTEAFF
>TRBV20-1|TRBJ2-1
CSATQEYNEQFF
>TRBV5-1|TRBJ2-1
CASSSLTGGSNNEQFF
>TRBV20-1|TRBJ1-4
CSARNRVGGFGKLFF
>TRBV4-1|TRBJ2-2
CASSPFGLAGATTGELFF
>TRBV12-3/TRBV12-4|TRBJ2-1
CASSLAVGEAEQFF
>TRBV12-3/TRBV12-4|TRBJ2-3
CATNFGSTDTQYF
>TRBV7-2|TRBJ1-2
CASSLGGTDGYTF
>TRBV7-2|TRBJ2-5
CASSLVFGLKETQYF
>TRBV12-3/TRBV12-4|TRBJ2-3
CASRITPDNLLRDTQYF
>TRBV18|TRBJ2-3
CASSHDSRDTQYF
>TRBV30|TRBJ1-6
CAWRKAGMNSPLHF
>TRBV6-2/TRBV6-3|TRBJ2-1
CASSSGTSGDSSYNEQFF
>TRBV28|TRBJ2-2
CASSLGYRSTGELFF
>TRBV11-2|TRBJ2-3
CASSSSSVTDTQYF
>TRBV6-5|TRBJ2-7
CASSYYQREGEQYF
>TRBV12-3/TRBV12-4|TRBJ2-1
CASSFDRGYNEQFF
>TRBV28|TRBJ2-4
CASSFPRGAKNIQYF
>TRBV20-1|TRBJ2-1
CSATSSGRSSEQFF
>TRBV4-2|TRBJ2-1
CASSQGREAGYNEQFF
>TRBV29-1|TRBJ2-1
CSVRVLGLPSYNEQFF
>TRBV20-1|TRBJ2-1
CSARPELNNEQFF
>TRBV6-5|TRBJ1-3
CASSYSNRGNTIYF
>TRBV20-1|TRBJ2-7
CSAKTGGRLSRIEQYF
>TRBV18|TRBJ1-2
CASSPPNRGYGYTF
>TRBV10-3|TRBJ2-5
CAIGDRWETQYF
>TRBV20-1|TRBJ2-5
CSLSQAVGETQYF
>TRBV25-1|TRBJ2-5
CASSESGAETQYF
>TRBV3-1|TRBJ2-1
CASSQAGGFEQFF